One and the same sample provided the 13 T cell receptor delta chains below, sequenced in a study of Vδ1+ human thymocytes. Study results and limitations: Thymic TRG and TRD repertoires appeared highly polyclonal, with Gaussian CDR3 length distributions.

These receptors lack a known antigen. Sequences come from RNA converted to cDNA by reverse transcription. CDR3 amplicons came from multiplex PCR with pooled V-gene forward and constant-region reverse primers. TCRdb re-called clones from the multiplex PCR reads via CATT. The data hold some 54,000 delta-chain clones, with approximately 15% observed a single time. The sample comprised Vdelta1+ gamma-delta thymocytes from the thymus. The sample's subset: FACS-sorted CD3+ TCRalphabeta- TCRVdelta1+ TCRVdelta2- thymocytes. The receptors were gathered from a boy under two years old who had congenital heart surgery.

This clone was detected a few times. The V and J genes are TRDV1 and TRDJ1; D not resolved. The germline CDR1 and CDR2 sequences are TSWWSYY and QGS. Trimming removed 4 bases from V and 5 bases from J, with 11 bases in between. This CDR3 region has 13 residues. The CDR3 reads CALGGNPKDKLIF. CDR3 nucleotide sequence: TGTGCTCTTGGGGGTAACCCGAAGGATAAACTCATCTTT.

This clone showed up just a few times. V and J are TRDV1 and TRDJ1, with 8 positions matching TRDD2. CDR1 and CDR2 (germline): TSWWSYY, QGS. J lost 6 bases, V lost 3 bases, and 12 bases had no gene match. This CDR3 contains 16 residues. The CDR3 here is CALGDPLLPTINKLIF. The CDR3 region has the DNA TGTGCTCTTGGGGACCCCCTTCTTCCTACTATTAATAAACTCATCTTT.

Of note for this clone: The DNA is left out, because the CDR3 cannot be placed on it with certainty; the CDR3 is given as TCRdb lists it. The chain joins TRAV29/DV5 to TRDJ1; the table's D call, TRDD3, was not checked against the DNA. The CDR3 spans 24 amino acids, including both terminal residues. CDR1 is NSMFDY and CDR2 is ISSIKDK in the germline V gene. The CDR3 sequence: CSVLLCNPQGTRWGYIPIMGKLIF.

Of note for this clone: A read error may be the cause here, since a much bigger clone is one base away. Other DNA sequences from this sample encode an identical CDR3 as well. J is TRDJ1 and V is TRDV2; the match to TRDD3 covers 7 bases. V trimming: 7 bases; J trimming: 0 bases; junction bases outside the gene matches: 10. The CDR3 loop spans 15 amino acids. Germline V gene sequence: CDR1 GEAIGNYY, CDR2 EKD. The CDR3 DNA sequence: TGTGCCTGCGGTGGCGTACTGGGGTACACCGATAAACTCATCTTT. It codes for CACGGVLGYTDKLIF.

This rearrangement joins TRDV1 to TRDJ1, with 8 positions matching TRDD2. The V gene end was trimmed by 3 bases and the J gene end by 0 bases; junction bases not matched to a gene: 18. Germline V lookup: CDR1 TSWWSYY, CDR2 QGS. CDR3 length equals 20 residues. The CDR3 protein is CALGDGLPRALGNYTDKLIF. The DNA of the CDR3 is TGTGCTCTTGGGGACGGCCTTCCTAGAGCCCTGGGGAATTACACCGATAAACTCATCTTT.

The chain uses TRDV1 and TRDJ1, with 12 bases matching TRDD3. This CDR3 is built from 24 residues. The J segment lost 1 base and the V segment lost 0 bases, leaving 24 bases of the junction unmatched. Germline V lookup: CDR1 TSWWSYY, CDR2 QGS. In DNA, the CDR3 is TGTGCTCTTGGGGAACTTATCCTTCCCCAGGGAGAGGTCTGGGGGATACGTATCACCGATAAACTCATCTTT. Translated: CALGELILPQGEVWGIRITDKLIF.

V usage is TRDV1 and J usage is TRDJ1, with D possibly matching TRDD2 (6 bases). Germline values: CDR1 TSWWSYY, CDR2 QGS. Trimming left V 2 bases short and J 0 bases short, with 28 bases between. There are 21 residues in the CDR3. CDR3 in amino acids: CALGEIEGALLRDPYTDKLIF. CDR3 DNA: TGTGCTCTTGGGGAAATCGAGGGTGCACTCCTACGGGACCCATACACCGATAAACTCATCTTT.

This clone appeared a few times. Relative to the germline gene, one junction end is altered; a read error may explain this. The same CDR3 also results from other DNA sequences found in this sample. The rearrangement joins TRDV1 to TRDJ1; 10 positions agree with TRDD3. The germline CDR1 and CDR2 sequences are TSWWSYY and QGS. The CDR3 covers 19 residues. CDR3 amino acids: CALGEPRPSTGGYTDKLIF. CDR3 sequence (DNA): TGTGCCCTTGGGGAACCCCGCCCTTCCACTGGGGGATACACCGATAAACTCATCTTT.

This clone occurred a few times. V gene TRDV1 combines with J gene TRDJ1, with D perhaps TRDD2 or TRDD3 (7 bases each). CDR3 length: 23 amino acids. Germline lookup yields CDR1 TSWWSYY and CDR2 QGS. V was clipped by 1 base and J by 1 base, with 34 bases between them. CDR3 sequence: CALGEPTPGCSYKNGGATDKLIF. DNA for the CDR3: TGTGCTCTTGGGGAACCTACTCCTGGGTGTTCCTACAAGAATGGGGGAGCCACCGATAAACTCATCTTT.

J is TRDJ1 and V is TRDV1; TRDD3 agrees at 10 bases. The CDR3 contains 22 residues. V shed 4 bases, J shed 0 bases, and the junction held 23 bases outside the gene matches. Germline assignment: CDR1 TSWWSYY and CDR2 QGS. As DNA, the CDR3 is TGTGCTCTTGGGGGACCAATTCCACTCCAACTTACTGGGGGATCCAACACCGATAAACTCATCTTT. Translated, it gives CALGGPIPLQLTGGSNTDKLIF.

This clone has a handful of counts. V gene TRDV1 combines with J gene TRDJ1; TRDD3 matches 7 bases. The CDR3 is 24 amino acids. Germline CDR1 reads TSWWSYY; CDR2 reads QGS. The junction had 29 bases not matched to a gene; V was cut back by 0 bases and J by 1 base. The CDR3 region has the DNA TGTGCTCTTGGGGAACTCCCTTTGCATCTTTCTCCCCTTTTCTGGGGGTCCTGCACCGATAAACTCATCTTT. Protein: CALGELPLHLSPLFWGSCTDKLIF.

This clone has more than one count but fewer than ten. V gene TRDV1 combines with J gene TRDJ1; a possible D gene is TRDD3 (5 bases). V shed 0 bases and J shed 1 base, with 9 bases lying between them. CDR3 length: 15 residues. Germline V gives CDR1 TSWWSYY, CDR2 QGS. This chain's CDR3 is CALGELGVLTDKLIF. CDR3 nucleotides: TGTGCTCTTGGGGAACTGGGGGTTCTCACCGATAAACTCATCTTT.

This clone is deemed medium-sized. The chain carries TRDV2 and TRDJ1; D not certain. This CDR3 comprises 13 residues. Trimming removed 3 bases from V and 0 bases from J, with 7 bases in between. The V gene's germline CDR1 is GEAIGNYY and CDR2 EKD. The CDR3 sequence is CACDGAYTDKLIF. CDR3 nucleotide sequence: TGTGCCTGTGACGGGGCCTACACCGATAAACTCATCTTT.